The following is a T cell receptor beta chain sequence with its context. The data belong to a study of blood T cell repertoires in COVID-19. Enrolment of Seattle patients took place during active infection, and they were followed longitudinally. Measured with immunoSEQ multiplex PCR; TCRdb has only the in-frame clones, and not every one. Here the sample spans approximately 150,000 clones, about 88% being singletons. Germline V gene lookup returns CDR1 MNHEY and CDR2 SVGEGT. Trimming removed 5 bases from V and 5 bases from J; junction bases left unmatched: 4. The CDR3 sequence is 14 residues long. The sequenced material came from peripheral blood. The gene calls are TRBV6-2 or TRBV6-3 and TRBJ1-5, with 9 bases matching TRBD1. This TCR came from a woman aged 50 to 65 with COVID-19, enrolled during active disease. The DNA of the CDR3 is TGTGCCAGCAGTCTCGGACAGGGGCATCAGCCCCAGCATTTT. The encoded protein is CASSLGQGHQPQHF.